This TCR beta chain appears in the sequencing data of a study of spatial heterogeneity in lung cancer (dated by TCRdb to between 2017 and 2020). With respect to the entire study: The donors were about 65 patients from the lung TRACERx cohort who had early-stage, untreated non-small cell lung cancer. Follow-up PBMC samples were sequenced whenever available, and the median time to follow-up was two to three years after resection. More beta-chain than alpha-chain transcripts were consistently detected, likely reflecting higher beta-chain transcript abundance. In the raw uncorrected reads, each unique combination of TCR and UMI appeared on average more than ten times. The study quantitatively compared TCR alpha and beta repertoires across multiple tumor regions, matched nontumor lung and blood in non-small cell lung cancer. Nonsynonymous mutation counts, determined by whole-exome sequencing of tumor tissue, were related to TCR repertoire features. At surgery, over 200 tumor regions, 61 to 75 matched nontumor lung samples and fewer than 60 PBMC samples were TCR-sequenced for both alpha and beta chains.

Here is what the overall study found, with its caveats: Ubiquitous expanded tumor TCRs showed up in blood more often at tumor resection than at routine follow-up. Additional single-cell paired TCR alpha and beta sequencing was considered necessary to confirm, at a functional level, the hypothesis that regional TCRs recognize regional mutations. Comparisons of baseline and follow-up blood repertoires included only approximately 14 patients.

According to the study, the label for this sample's time point signals: blood at routine non-recurrence follow-up after resection. Whole RNA extracted from tumor and nontumor lung tissue, or from cryopreserved PBMC samples, was used for TCR sequencing without cell sorting. Only patients with enough RNA available from two or more tumor regions were chosen for TCR sequencing. From the germline V gene (reference sequence), CDR1 is SGHNT and CDR2 is YYREEE. Inclusive of the bounding cysteine and phenylalanine, the CDR3 is 13 residues long. Solely the CDR3 DNA is kept, with 39 bases framed from the first base. At the junction V is shortened by 2 bases and J by 1 base, with 7 bases in between. Receptor amplification or capture employed 5' RACE. The sequencer listed for this sample is NextSeq 500. The TCR library protocol attached a unique molecular identifier to each TCR cDNA molecule to allow correction of PCR and sequencing errors. The original pipeline was this. TCR identification, UMI-based error correction and CDR3 extraction were performed with Decombinator tools. TCRs above a frequency of 2 per 1,000, corresponding to the top 1% of the tumor frequency distribution, were defined as expanded. Renyi diversity was calculated using the R vegan package after each repertoire was subsampled 100 times to 5,000 TCRs. CDR3 similarity networks were built from amino acid triplet string-kernel similarity, with CDR3s being connected when pairwise similarity was above 0.82. TCRdb reran the public reads through fastp at Q25 and MiXCR, keeping productive beta chains. Every distinct CDR3 protein forms one entry, paired with its most common genes and DNA. The V and J calls follow TCRdb's processing rather than the paper's. The sample profile shows about 47,000 distinct CDR3 sequences; less than 9% of them were found once. The top ten clones comprise approximately 40% of the sample.

This clonotype was found a few times. Its target antigen remains unknown. Base qualities are not recorded, but no much larger clone differs from it by a single base. The sequencing here drew on PBMCs, taken at follow-up. The sequence is built from TRBV5-4 and TRBJ2-7; a confident D gene designation cannot be given. The sequence was obtained from a female donor with early-stage non-small cell lung cancer. DNA sequence: TGTGCCAGCAGCTTTGACGGTTCCTACGAGCAGTACTTC. The translation is CASSFDGSYEQYF.